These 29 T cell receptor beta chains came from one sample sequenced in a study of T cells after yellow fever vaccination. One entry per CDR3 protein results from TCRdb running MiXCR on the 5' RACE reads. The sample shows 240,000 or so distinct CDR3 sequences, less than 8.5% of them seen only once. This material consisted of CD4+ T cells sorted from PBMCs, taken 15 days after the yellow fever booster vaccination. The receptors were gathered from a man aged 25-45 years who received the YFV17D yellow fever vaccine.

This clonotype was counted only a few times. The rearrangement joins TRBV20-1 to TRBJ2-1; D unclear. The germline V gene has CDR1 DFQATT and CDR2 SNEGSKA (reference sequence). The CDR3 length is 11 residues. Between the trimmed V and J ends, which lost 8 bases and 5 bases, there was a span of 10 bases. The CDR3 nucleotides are TGCAGTATCAGCGTACACAATGAGCAGTTCTTC. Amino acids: CSISVHNEQFF.

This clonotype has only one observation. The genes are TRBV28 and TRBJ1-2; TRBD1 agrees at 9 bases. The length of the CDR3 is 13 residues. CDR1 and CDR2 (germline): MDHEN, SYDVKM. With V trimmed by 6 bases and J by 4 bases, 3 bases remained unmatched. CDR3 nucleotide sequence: TGTGCCAGCAGACAGGGGGCAAGCTATGGCTACACCTTC. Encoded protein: CASRQGASYGYTF.

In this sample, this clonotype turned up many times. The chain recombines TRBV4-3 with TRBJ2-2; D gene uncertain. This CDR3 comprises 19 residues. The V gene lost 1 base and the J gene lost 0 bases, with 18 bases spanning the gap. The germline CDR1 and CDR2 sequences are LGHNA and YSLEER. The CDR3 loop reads CASSQAPLGMGSNTGELFF. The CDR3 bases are TGCGCCAGCAGCCAAGCCCCCTTGGGCATGGGGTCGAACACCGGGGAGCTGTTTTTT.

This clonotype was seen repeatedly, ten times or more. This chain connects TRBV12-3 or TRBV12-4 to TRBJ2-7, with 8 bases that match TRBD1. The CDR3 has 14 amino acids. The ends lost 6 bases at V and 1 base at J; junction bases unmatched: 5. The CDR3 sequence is CASSPGQGSYEQYF. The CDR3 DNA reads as TGTGCCAGCAGCCCTGGACAGGGATCCTACGAGCAGTACTTC.

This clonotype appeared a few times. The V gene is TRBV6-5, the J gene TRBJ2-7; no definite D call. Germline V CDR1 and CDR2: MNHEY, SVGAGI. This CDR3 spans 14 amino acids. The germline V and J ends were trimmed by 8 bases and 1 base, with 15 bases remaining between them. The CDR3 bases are TGTGCCAGCTACCGGTCGAGCCTTTCCTACGAGCAGTACTTC. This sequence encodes CASYRSSLSYEQYF.

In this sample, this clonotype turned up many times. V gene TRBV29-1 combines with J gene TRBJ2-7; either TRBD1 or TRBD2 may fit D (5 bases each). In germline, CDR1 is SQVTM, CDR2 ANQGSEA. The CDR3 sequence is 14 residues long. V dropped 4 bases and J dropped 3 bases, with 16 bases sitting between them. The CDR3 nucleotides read TGCAGCGTTGGCACGGGGCGATTGGGCTACGAGCAGTACTTC. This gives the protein CSVGTGRLGYEQYF.

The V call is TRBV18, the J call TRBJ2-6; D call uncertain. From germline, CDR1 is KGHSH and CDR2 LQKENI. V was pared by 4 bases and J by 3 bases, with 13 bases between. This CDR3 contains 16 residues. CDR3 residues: CASSLNQGDGANVLTF. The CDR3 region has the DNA TGTGCCAGCTCACTAAATCAAGGAGATGGGGCCAACGTCCTGACTTTC.

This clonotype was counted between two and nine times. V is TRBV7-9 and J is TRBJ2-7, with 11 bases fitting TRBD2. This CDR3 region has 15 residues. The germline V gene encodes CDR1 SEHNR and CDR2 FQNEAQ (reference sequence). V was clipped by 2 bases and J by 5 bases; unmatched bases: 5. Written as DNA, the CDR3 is TGTGCCAGCAGCTTACTTAGCGGGAGGGGAGACGAGCAGTACTTC. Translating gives CASSLLSGRGDEQYF.

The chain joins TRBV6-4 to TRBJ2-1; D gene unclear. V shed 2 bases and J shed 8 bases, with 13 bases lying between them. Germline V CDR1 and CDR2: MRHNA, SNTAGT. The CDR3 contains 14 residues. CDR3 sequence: CASSDAPNSDEQFF. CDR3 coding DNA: TGTGCCAGCAGTGACGCCCCGAATTCGGATGAGCAGTTCTTC.

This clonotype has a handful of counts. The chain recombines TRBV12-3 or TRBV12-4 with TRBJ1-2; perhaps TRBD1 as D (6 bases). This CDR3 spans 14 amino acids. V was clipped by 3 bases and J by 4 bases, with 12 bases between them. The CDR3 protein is CASSLAGEIYGYTF. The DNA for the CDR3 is TGTGCCAGCAGTTTGGCAGGGGAAATCTATGGCTACACCTTC.

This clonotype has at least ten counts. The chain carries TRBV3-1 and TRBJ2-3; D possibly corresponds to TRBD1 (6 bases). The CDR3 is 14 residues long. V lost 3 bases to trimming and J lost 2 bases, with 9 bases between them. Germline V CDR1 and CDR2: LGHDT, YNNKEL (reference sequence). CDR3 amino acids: CASSHGGLTDTQYF. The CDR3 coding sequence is TGTGCCAGCAGCCATGGGGGCCTCACAGATACGCAGTATTTT.

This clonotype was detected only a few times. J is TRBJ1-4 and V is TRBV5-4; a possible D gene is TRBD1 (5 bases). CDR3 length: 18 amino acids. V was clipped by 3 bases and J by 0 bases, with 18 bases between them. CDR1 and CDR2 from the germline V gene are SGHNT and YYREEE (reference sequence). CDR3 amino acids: CASSSGTAAGPTNEKLFF. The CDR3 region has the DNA TGTGCCAGCAGCTCGGGGACCGCCGCGGGACCAACTAATGAAAAACTGTTTTTT.

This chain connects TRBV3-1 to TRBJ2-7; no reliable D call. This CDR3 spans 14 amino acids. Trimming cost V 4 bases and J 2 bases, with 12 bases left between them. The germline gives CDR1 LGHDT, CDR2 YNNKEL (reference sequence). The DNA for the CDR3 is TGTGCCAGCAGCCCCGGCATCCACCCCTACGAGCAGTACTTC. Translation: CASSPGIHPYEQYF.

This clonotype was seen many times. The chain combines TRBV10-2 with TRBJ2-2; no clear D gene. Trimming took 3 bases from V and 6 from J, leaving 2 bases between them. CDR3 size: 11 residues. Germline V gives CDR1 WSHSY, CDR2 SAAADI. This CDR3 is CASSDAGELFF. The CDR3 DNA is TGCGCCAGCAGTGATGCCGGGGAGCTGTTTTTT.

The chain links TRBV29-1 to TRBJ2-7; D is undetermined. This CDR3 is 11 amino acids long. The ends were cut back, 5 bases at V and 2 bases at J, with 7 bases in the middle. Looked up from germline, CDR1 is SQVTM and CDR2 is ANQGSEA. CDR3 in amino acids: CSVRTAYEQYF. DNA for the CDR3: TGCAGCGTTAGAACAGCCTACGAGCAGTACTTC.

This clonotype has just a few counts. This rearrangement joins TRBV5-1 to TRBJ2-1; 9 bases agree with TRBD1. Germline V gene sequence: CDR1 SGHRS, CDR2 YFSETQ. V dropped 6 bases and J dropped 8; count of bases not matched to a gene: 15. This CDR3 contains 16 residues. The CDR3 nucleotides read TGCGCCAGCAAAACCTCCGGGACAGGGATAAGCGATGAGCAGTTCTTC. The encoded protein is CASKTSGTGISDEQFF.

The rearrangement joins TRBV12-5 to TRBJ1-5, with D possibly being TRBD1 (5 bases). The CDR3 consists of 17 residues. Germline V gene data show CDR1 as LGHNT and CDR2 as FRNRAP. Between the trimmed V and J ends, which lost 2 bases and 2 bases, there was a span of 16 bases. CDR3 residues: CASGLIMGRSGNQPQHF. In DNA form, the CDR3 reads TGTGCTAGTGGTTTGATTATGGGGCGGAGCGGCAATCAGCCCCAGCATTTT. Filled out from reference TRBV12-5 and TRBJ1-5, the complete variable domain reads DARVTQTPRHKVTEMGQEVTMRCQPILGHNTVFWYRQTMMQGLELLAYFRNRAPLDDSGMPKDRFSAEMPDATLATLKIQPSEPRDSAVYFCASGLIMGRSGNQPQHFGDGTRLSIL.

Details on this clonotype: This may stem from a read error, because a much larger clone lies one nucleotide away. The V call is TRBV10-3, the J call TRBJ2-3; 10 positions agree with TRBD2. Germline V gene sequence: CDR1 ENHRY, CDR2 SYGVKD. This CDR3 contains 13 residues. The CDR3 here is CAVSGRAEDTQYF. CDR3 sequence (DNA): TGTGCCGTCAGCGGGAGGGCGGAGGATACGCAGTATTTT.

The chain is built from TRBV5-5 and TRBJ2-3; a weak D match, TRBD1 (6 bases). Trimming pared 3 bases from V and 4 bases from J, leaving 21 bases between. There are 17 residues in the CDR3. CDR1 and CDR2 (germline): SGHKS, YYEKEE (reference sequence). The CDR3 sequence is CASSSLRTAIVADTQYF. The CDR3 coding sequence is TGTGCCAGCAGCTCACTCCGGACAGCGATCGTCGCAGATACGCAGTATTTT.

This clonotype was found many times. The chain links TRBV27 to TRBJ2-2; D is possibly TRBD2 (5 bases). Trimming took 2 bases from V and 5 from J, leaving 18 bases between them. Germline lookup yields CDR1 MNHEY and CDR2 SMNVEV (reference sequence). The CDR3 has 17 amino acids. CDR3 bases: TGTGCCAGCAGTTTAGAGTTCTGGGGTCGAGGGACCGGGGAGCTGTTTTTT. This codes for CASSLEFWGRGTGELFF.

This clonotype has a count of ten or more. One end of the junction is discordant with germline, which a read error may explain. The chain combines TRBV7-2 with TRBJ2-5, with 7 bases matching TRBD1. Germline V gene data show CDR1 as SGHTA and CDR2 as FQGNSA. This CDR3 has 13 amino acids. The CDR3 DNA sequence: TGCGCCAGCAGCTTCAGGGGGCAAGAGACCCAGTACTTC. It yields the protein CASSFRGQETQYF.

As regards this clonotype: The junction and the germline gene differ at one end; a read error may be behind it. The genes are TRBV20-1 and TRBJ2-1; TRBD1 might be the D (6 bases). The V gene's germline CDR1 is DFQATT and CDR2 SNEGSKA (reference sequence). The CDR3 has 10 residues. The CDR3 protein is CSAGDNQQFF. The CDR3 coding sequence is TGCAGTGCTGGGGACAATCAGCAGTTCTTC.

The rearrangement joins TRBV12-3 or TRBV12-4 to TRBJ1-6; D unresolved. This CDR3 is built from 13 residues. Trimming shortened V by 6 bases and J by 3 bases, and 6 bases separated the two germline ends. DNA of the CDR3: TGTGCCAGCAGGGGCGGCTATAATTCACCCCTCCACTTT. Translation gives CASRGGYNSPLHF.

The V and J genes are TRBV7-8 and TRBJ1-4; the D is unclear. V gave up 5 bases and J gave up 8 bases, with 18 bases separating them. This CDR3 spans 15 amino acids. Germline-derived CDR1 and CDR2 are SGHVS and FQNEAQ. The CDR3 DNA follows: TGTGCCAGCAGCCCGCACCTCCTTCCTCGAGAAAAACTGTTTTTT. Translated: CASSPHLLPREKLFF. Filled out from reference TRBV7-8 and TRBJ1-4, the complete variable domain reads GAGVSQSPRYKVAKRGQDVALRCDPISGHVSLFWYQQALGQGPEFLTYFQNEAQLDKSGLPSDRFFAERPEGSVSTLKIQRTQQEDSAVYLCASSPHLLPREKLFFGSGTQLSVL.

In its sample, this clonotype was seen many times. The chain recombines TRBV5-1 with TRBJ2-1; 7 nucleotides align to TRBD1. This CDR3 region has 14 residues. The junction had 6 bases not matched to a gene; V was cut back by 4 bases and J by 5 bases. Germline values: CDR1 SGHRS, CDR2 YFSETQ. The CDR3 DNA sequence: TGCGCCAGCAGCCCAGGACAGGCTCACAATGAGCAGTTCTTC. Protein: CASSPGQAHNEQFF.

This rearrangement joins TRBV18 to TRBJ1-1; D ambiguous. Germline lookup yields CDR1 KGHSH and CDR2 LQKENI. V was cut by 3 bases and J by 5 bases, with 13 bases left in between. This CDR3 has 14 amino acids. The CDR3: CASSPSVRETEAFF. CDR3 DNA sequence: TGTGCCAGCTCACCCTCCGTCCGCGAGACTGAAGCTTTCTTT. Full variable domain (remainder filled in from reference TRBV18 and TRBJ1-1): NAGVMQNPRHLVRRRGQEARLRCSPMKGHSHVYWYRQLPEEGLKFMVYLQKENIIDESGMPKERFSAEFPKEGPSILRIQQVVRGDSAAYFCASSPSVRETEAFFGQGTRLTVV.

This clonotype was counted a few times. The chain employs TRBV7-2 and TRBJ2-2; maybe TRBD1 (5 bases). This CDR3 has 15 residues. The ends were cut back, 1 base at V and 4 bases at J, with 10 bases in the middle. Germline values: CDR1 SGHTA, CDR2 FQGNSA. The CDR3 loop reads CASSLVTVGTGELFF. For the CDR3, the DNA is TGTGCCAGCAGCTTAGTGACAGTTGGCACCGGGGAGCTGTTTTTT.

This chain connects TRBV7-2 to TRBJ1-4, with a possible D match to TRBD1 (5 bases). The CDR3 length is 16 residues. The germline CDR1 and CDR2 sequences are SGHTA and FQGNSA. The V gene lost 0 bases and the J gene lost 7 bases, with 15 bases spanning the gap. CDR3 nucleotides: TGTGCCAGCAGCTTAGCCCCTCCCGGGGGTGGTGAAAAACTGTTTTTT. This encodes CASSLAPPGGGEKLFF.

The CDR3 coding sequence is TGTGCCACCTGCCCGGACAGGGGGACTCGCCAGCCCCAGCATTTT. Translation: CATCPDRGTRQPQHF. The chain uses TRBV10-3 and TRBJ1-5; 10 bases line up with TRBD1. Trimming cost V 10 bases and J 7 bases; bases outside gene matches: 13. This CDR3 region has 15 residues. Germline V gene sequence: CDR1 ENHRY, CDR2 SYGVKD.